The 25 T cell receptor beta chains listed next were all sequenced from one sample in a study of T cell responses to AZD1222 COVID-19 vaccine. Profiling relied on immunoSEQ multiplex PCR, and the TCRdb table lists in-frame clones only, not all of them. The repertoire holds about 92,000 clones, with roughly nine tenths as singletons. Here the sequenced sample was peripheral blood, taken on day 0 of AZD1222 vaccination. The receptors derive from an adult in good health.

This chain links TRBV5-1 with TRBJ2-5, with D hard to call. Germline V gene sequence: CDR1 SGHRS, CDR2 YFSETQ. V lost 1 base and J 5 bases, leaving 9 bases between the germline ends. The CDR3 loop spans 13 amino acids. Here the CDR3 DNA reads TGCGCCAGCAGCTTGCAAGGCCTGGAGACCCAGTACTTC. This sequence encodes CASSLQGLETQYF.

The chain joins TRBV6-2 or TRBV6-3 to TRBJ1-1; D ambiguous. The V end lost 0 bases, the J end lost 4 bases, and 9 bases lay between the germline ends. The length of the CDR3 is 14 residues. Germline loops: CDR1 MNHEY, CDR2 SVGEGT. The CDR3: CASSYSTASTEAFF. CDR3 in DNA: TGTGCCAGCAGTTACTCGACGGCAAGCACTGAAGCTTTCTTT.

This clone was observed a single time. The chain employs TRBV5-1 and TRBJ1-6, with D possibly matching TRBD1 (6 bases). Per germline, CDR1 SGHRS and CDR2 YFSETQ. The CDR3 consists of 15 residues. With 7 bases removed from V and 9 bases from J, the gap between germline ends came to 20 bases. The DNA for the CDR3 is TGCGCCAGCGGCGCCCTCCGGGCCAGGGGTTCACCCCTCCACTTT. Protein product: CASGALRARGSPLHF. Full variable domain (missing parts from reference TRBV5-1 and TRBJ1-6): KAGVTQTPRYLIKTRGQQVTLSCSPISGHRSVSWYQQTPGQGLQFLFEYFSETQRNKGNFPGRFSGRQFSNSRSEMNVSTLELGDSALYLCASGALRARGSPLHFGNGTRLTVT.

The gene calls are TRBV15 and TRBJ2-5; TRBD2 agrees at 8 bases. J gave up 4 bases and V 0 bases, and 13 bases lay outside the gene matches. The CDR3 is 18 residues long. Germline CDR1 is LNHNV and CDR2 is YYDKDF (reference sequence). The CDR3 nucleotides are TGTGCCACCAGCAGAGATCCCCCCGGGAGGGCCTTGGGAGAGACCCAGTACTTC. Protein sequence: CATSRDPPGRALGETQYF.

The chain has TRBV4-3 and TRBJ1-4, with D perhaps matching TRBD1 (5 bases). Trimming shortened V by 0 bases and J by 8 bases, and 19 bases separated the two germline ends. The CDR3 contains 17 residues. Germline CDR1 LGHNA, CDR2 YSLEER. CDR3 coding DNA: TGCGCCAGCAGCCAAGAAGGGAGGTGGCAGGGAGGGGAAAAACTGTTTTTT. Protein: CASSQEGRWQGGEKLFF.

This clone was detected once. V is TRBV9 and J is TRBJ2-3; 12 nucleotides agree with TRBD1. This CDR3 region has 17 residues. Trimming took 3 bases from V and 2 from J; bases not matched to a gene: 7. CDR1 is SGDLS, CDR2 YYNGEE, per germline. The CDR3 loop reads CASSAGTGGTHTDTQYF. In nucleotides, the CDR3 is TGTGCCAGCAGCGCCGGGACAGGGGGCACACACACAGATACGCAGTATTTT.

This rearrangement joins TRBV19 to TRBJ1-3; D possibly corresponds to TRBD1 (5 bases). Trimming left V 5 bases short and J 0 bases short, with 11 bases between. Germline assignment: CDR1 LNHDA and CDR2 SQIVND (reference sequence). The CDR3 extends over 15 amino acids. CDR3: CASSPPGISGNTIYF. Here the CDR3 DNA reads TGTGCCAGTAGTCCTCCAGGGATCTCTGGAAACACCATATATTTT. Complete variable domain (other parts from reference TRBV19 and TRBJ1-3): DGGITQSPKYLFRKEGQNVTLSCEQNLNHDAMYWYRQDPGQGLRLIYYSQIVNDFQKGDIAEGYSVSREKKESFPLTVTSAQKNPTAFYLCASSPPGISGNTIYFGEGSWLTVV.

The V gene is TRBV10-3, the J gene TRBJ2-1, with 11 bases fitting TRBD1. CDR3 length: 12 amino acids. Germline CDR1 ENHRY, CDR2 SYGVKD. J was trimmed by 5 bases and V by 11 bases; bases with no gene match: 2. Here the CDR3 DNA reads TGTGCCTCGGGACAGGGGGACAATGAGCAGTTCTTC. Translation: CASGQGDNEQFF.

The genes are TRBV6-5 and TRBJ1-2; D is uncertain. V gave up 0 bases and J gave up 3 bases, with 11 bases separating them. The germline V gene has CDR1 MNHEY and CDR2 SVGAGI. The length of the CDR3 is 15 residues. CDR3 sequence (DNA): TGTGCCAGCAGTTACTCCGCCAGCGGGGACTATGGCTACACCTTC. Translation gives CASSYSASGDYGYTF.

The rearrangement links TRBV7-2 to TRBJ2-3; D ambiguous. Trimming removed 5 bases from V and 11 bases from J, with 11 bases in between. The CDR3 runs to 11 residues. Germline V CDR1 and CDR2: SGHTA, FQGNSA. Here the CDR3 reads CASSSRNMQYF. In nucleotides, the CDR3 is TGTGCCAGCAGCAGCCGAAACATGCAGTATTTT.

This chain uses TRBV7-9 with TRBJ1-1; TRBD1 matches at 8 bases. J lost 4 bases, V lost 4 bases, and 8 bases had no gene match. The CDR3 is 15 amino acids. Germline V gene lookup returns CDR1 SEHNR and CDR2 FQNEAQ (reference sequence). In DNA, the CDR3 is TGTGCCAGCAGCTCAGGATCGGACAGGGCCACTGAAGCTTTCTTT. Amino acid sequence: CASSSGSDRATEAFF.

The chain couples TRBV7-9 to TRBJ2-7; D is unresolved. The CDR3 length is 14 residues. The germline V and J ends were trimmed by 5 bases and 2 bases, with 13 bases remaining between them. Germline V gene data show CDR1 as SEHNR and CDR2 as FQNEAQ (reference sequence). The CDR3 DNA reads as TGTGCCAGCAGCCAAAGTCACTTAACCTACGAGCAGTACTTC. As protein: CASSQSHLTYEQYF.

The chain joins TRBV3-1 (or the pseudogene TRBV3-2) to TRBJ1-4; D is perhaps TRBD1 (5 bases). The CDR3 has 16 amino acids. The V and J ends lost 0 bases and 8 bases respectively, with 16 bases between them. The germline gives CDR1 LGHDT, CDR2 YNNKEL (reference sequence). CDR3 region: CASSQDRNRNEEKLFF. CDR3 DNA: TGTGCCAGCAGCCAAGATCGGAACAGGAACGAGGAAAAACTGTTTTTT.

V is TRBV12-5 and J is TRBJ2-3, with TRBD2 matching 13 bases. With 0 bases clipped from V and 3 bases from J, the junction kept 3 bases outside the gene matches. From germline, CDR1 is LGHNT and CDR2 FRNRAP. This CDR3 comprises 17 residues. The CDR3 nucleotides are TGTGCTAGTGGTTTGGTACTAGCGGGAGGGCCGACAGATACGCAGTATTTT. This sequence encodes CASGLVLAGGPTDTQYF.

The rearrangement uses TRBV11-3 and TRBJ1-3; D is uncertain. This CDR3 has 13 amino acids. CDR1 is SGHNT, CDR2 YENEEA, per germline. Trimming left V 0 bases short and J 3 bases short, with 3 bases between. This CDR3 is CASSLEGGNTIYF. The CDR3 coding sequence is TGTGCCAGCAGCTTAGAGGGTGGAAACACCATATATTTT.

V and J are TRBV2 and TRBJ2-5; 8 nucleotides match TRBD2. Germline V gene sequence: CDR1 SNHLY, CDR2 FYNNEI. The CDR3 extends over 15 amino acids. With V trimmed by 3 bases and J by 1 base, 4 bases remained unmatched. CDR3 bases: TGTGCCAGCAGTGACGGGGGGGGCCTCCAAGAGACCCAGTACTTC. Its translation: CASSDGGGLQETQYF.

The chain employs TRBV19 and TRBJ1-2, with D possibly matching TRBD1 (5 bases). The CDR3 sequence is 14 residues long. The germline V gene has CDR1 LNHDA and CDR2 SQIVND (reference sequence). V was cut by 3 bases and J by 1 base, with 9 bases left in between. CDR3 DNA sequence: TGTGCCAGTAGTATCAGACAGAATAACTATGGCTACACCTTC. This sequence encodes CASSIRQNNYGYTF.

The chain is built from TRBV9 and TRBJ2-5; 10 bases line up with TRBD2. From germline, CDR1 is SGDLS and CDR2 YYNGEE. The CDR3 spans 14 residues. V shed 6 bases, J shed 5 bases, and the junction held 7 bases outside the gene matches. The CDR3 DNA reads TGTGCCAGCACTAGCGGGAGTATGGGGGAGACCCAGTACTTC. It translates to CASTSGSMGETQYF.

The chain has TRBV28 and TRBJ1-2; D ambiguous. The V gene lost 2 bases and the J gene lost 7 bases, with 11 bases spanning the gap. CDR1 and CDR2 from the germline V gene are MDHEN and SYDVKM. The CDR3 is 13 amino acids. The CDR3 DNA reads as TGTGCCAGCAGTTTACCTACGTGGGGTGGCTACACCTTC. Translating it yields CASSLPTWGGYTF.

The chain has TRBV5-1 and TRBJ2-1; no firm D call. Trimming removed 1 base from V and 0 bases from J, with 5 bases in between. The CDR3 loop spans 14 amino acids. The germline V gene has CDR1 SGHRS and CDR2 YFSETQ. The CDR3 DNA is TGCGCCAGCAGCTTGATTCTCTCCTACAATGAGCAGTTCTTC. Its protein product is CASSLILSYNEQFF.

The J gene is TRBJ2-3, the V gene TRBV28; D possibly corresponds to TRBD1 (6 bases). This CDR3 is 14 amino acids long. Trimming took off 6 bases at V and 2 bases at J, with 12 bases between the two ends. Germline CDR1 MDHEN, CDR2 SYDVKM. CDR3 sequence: CASSNRDTTDTQYF. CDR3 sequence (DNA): TGTGCCAGCAGCAATCGGGACACCACAGATACGCAGTATTTT.

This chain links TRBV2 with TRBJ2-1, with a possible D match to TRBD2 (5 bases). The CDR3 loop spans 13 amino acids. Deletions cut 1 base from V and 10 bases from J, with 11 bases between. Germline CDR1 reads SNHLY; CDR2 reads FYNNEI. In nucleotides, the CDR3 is TGTGCCAGCAGTGAAGGGGGAGACTTAGAGCAGTTCTTC. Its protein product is CASSEGGDLEQFF.

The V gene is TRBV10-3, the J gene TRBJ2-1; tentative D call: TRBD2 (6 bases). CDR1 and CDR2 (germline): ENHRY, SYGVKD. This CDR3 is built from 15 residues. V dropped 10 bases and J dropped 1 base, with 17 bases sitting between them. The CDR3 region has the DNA TGTGCCACCGCATCGTTGGGAGGATCCTACAATGAGCAGTTCTTC. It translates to CATASLGGSYNEQFF.

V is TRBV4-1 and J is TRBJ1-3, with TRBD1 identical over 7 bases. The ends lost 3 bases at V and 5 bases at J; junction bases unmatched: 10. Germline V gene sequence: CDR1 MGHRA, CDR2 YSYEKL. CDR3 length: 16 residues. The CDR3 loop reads CASSQVYRGSRNTIYF. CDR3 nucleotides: TGCGCCAGCAGCCAGGTATACAGGGGCAGCCGAAACACCATATATTTT.

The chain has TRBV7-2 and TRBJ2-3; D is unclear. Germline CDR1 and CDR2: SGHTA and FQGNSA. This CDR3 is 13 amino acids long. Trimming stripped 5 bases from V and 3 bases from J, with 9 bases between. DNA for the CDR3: TGTGCCAGCAGCCCGCACGGTACAGATACGCAGTATTTT. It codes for CASSPHGTDTQYF.